This passage covers 8 T cell receptor beta chains from one sample sequenced in a study of early T cells in non-severe SARS-CoV-2 infection. TCRdb used MiXCR to reprocess the 5' RACE reads, holding one entry per CDR3 protein. This sample carries approximately 56,000 distinct CDR3 sequences, over 8% of them seen once, and the ten largest clones take approximately 4%. Material for sequencing was whole blood. The receptor set was obtained from an adult who was a healthcare worker with PCR-confirmed SARS-CoV-2 infection or an uninfected control (not recorded which).

The table lists this clonotype with many counts. CDR3 sequence (DNA): TGTGCCAGCATGCAGACGTTGATGGGAGGGAATGAGCAGTTCTTC. This encodes CASMQTLMGGNEQFF. The chain recombines TRBV7-2 with TRBJ2-1; 7 bases are a match to TRBD2. V lost 7 bases and J lost 7; bases outside the gene matches: 13. Germline lookup yields CDR1 SGHTA and CDR2 FQGNSA. The CDR3 loop spans 15 amino acids.

This clonotype was recorded at least ten times. The chain couples TRBV7-9 to TRBJ2-1; no reliable D call. Trimming removed 3 bases from V and 0 bases from J, with 6 bases in between. Germline V gives CDR1 SEHNR, CDR2 FQNEAQ (reference sequence). CDR3 size: 14 residues. The CDR3 nucleotides read TGTGCCAGCAGCTTCAGTCTCTCCTACAATGAGCAGTTCTTC. Encoded protein: CASSFSLSYNEQFF.

This clonotype has a count of ten or more. J is TRBJ2-2 and V is TRBV30; unclear D gene. There are 14 residues in the CDR3. The ends were cut back, 3 bases at V and 1 base at J, with 9 bases in the middle. Germline loops: CDR1 GTSNPN, CDR2 SVGIG (reference sequence). The CDR3 sequence: CAWRNRMNTGELFF. CDR3 sequence (DNA): TGTGCCTGGAGGAACCGGATGAACACCGGGGAGCTGTTTTTT.

This clonotype was seen only a few times. This chain uses TRBV6-2 or TRBV6-3 with TRBJ1-1; 7 nucleotides line up with TRBD1. The CDR3 consists of 14 residues. Per the germline V gene, CDR1 is MNHEY and CDR2 is SVGEGT. V lost 2 bases, J lost 1 base, and 1 base stayed unmatched. The CDR3 sequence: CASSYTGENTEAFF. In DNA form, the CDR3 reads TGTGCCAGCAGTTACACAGGGGAGAACACTGAAGCTTTCTTT.

This clonotype was found a few times. The chain uses TRBV30 and TRBJ1-3, with D hard to call. CDR3 length: 14 residues. In germline, CDR1 is GTSNPN, CDR2 SVGIG (reference sequence). Between the trimmed V and J ends, which lost 1 base and 1 base, there was a span of 8 bases. The CDR3 sequence is CAWSGTMSGNTIYF. CDR3 DNA: TGTGCCTGGAGTGGAACCATGTCTGGAAACACCATATATTTT.

The genes are TRBV29-1 and TRBJ2-7, with a weak D call TRBD2 (5 bases). Germline CDR1 and CDR2: SQVTM and ANQGSEA. The CDR3 has 12 amino acids. V was clipped by 7 bases and J by 0 bases, with 10 bases between them. The CDR3 loop reads CSGAGSSYEQYF. Here the CDR3 DNA reads TGCAGCGGGGCTGGGAGCTCCTACGAGCAGTACTTC.

The sample holds many counts of this clonotype. V is TRBV29-1 and J is TRBJ2-1, with 8 bases aligning to TRBD2. In germline, CDR1 is SQVTM, CDR2 ANQGSEA. The CDR3 sequence is 20 residues long. The junction had 29 bases not matched to a gene; V was cut back by 4 bases and J by 9 bases. The CDR3 here is CSVGPVRGTSGRKSGGEQFF. The CDR3 nucleotides are TGCAGCGTTGGACCTGTTCGGGGTACTAGCGGCAGGAAGAGTGGGGGTGAGCAGTTCTTC.

This clonotype was detected only a few times. The chain combines TRBV2 with TRBJ2-1; D may be TRBD2 (5 bases). The V gene lost 3 bases and the J gene lost 15 bases, with 21 bases spanning the gap. The CDR3 loop spans 14 amino acids. CDR1 and CDR2 from the germline V gene are SNHLY and FYNNEI. The CDR3 is CASSELNLSGRMFF. DNA for the CDR3: TGTGCCAGCAGTGAGTTAAACCTGAGCGGCAGGATGTTCTTC.